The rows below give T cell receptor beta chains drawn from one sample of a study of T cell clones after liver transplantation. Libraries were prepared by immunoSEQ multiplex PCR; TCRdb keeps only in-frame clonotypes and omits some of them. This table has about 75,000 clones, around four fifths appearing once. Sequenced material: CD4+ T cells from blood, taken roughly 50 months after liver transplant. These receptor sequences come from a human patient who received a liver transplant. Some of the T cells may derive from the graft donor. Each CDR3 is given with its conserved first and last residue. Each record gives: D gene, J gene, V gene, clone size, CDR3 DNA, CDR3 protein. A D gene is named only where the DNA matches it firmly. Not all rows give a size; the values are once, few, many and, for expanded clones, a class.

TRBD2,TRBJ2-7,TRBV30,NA,TGTGCCGGCCAGGGGACTAGAGCTCGGGAGCAGTACTTC,CAGQGTRAREQYF
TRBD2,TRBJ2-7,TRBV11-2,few,TGTGCCAGCAGCTCCATAAGCGGGACCGCGTACTTC,CASSSISGTAYF
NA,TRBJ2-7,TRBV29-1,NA,TGCAGCGTTGAAGGGGGTCTAGGGGGGCGCGAGCAGTACTTC,CSVEGGLGGREQYF
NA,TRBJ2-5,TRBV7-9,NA,TGTGCCAGCAGCGAAGTCCAAAACGGAGCGTACTTC,CASSEVQNGAYF
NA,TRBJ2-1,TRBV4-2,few,TGTGCCAGCAGCCTGTCCAATGAGCAGTTCTTC,CASSLSNEQFF
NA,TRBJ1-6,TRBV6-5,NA,TGTGCCAGCAGTTCCGCCCGGACTTCCCTCCCTCCACCCCTCCACTTT,CASSSARTSLPPPLHF
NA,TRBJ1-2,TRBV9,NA,TGTGCCAGGCCGATGGAGGGGCCGAACCACTATGGCTACACCTTC,CARPMEGPNHYGYTF
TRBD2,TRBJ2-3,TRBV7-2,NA,TGTGCCAGCAGCTTAGCTCGGCTAGCGGGAGGAAAAGATACGCAGTATTTT,CASSLARLAGGKDTQYF
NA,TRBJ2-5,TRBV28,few,TGTGCCAGCTCGGTCTCTAGTTTAGGGCGAGAGACCCAGTACTTC,CASSVSSLGRETQYF
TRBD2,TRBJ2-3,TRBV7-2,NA,TGTGCCAGCAGCTTCGCGGGGGGGCGGGATACGCAGTATTTT,CASSFAGGRDTQYF
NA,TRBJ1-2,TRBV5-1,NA,TGCGCCAGCAGCCCAGACAGCTATGGCTACACCTTC,CASSPDSYGYTF
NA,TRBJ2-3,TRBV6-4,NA,TGTGCCAGCAGTGCCCGGGGGACAGATACGCAGTATTTT,CASSARGTDTQYF
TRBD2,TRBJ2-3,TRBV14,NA,TGTGCCAGCAGCCAAGGGATACCGGGACTAGGTACAGATACGCAGTATTTT,CASSQGIPGLGTDTQYF
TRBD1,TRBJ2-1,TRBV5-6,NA,TGTGCCAGCAGCCCACTAACTAGACAGGGTACTTATTACAATGAGCAGTTCTTC,CASSPLTRQGTYYNEQFF
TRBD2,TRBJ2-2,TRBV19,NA,TGTGCCAGTAGTCTCACGACTAGCGGGGGGGCATACGGGGAGCTGTTTTTT,CASSLTTSGGAYGELFF
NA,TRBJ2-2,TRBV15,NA,TGTGCCACCAGCAGAGATTTGGCTTCCGGGGAGCTGTTTTTT,CATSRDLASGELFF
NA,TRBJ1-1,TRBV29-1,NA,TGCAGCGTTGGCCGCGGGCCTGAAGCTTTCTTT,CSVGRGPEAFF
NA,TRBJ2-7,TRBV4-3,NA,TGCGCCAGCAGCCGGGATCTCCAGAACGAGCAGTACTTC,CASSRDLQNEQYF
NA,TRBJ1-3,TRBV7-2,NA,TGTGCCAGCAGCCAAAGGGGCGCGGCTGGAAACACCATATATTTT,CASSQRGAAGNTIYF
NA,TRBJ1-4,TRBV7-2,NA,TGTGCCAGCAGCTTAGGGGGGCGACGAGGTGAAAAACTGTTTTTT,CASSLGGRRGEKLFF
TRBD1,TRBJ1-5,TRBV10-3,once,TGTGCCATCAGCCCGGGACAGACACATCAGCCCCAGCATTTT,CAISPGQTHQPQHF
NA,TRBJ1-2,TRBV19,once,TGTGCCAGTAGTCTCTCGGGGAGGGAGGACTATGGCTACACCTTC,CASSLSGREDYGYTF
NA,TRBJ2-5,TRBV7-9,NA,TGTGCCAGCAGCTCGCTGCACCCAAACCGGGACATACAAGAGACCCAGTACTTC,CASSSLHPNRDIQETQYF
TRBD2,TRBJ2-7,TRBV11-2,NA,TGTGCCAGCAGCTTCCGGGGCGGGGGGACCGAGCAGTACTTC,CASSFRGGGTEQYF
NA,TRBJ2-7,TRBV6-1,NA,TGTGCCAGCAGTGAACGGCACGCCACTACGAAGCAGTACTTC,CASSERHATTKQYF
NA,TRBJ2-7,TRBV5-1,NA,TGCGCCAGCAGCTTGGTGAGGGACGACGAGCAGTACTTC,CASSLVRDDEQYF
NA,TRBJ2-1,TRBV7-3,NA,TGTGCCAGCAGCGCGCGTCCGACAGGTTCGCCCAATGAGCAGTTCTTC,CASSARPTGSPNEQFF
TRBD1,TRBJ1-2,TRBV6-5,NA,TGTGCCAGCAGTTACTCGAAGGGACAGGGGAACTATGGCTACACCTTC,CASSYSKGQGNYGYTF